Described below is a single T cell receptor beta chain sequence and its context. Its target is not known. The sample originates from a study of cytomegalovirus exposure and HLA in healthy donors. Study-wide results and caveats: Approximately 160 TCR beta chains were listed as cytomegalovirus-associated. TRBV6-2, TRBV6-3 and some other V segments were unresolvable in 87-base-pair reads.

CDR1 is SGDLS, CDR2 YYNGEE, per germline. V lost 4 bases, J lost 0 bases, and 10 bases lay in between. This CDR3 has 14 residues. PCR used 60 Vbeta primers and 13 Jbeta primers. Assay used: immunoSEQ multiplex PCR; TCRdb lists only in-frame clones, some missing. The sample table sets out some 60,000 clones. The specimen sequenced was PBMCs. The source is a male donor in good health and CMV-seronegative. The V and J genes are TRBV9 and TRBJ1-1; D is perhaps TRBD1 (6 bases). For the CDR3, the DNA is TGTGCCAGCAGCCCCCGGACAGTGAACACTGAAGCTTTCTTT. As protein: CASSPRTVNTEAFF.